The T cell receptor beta chain under discussion was sequenced for a study of CD8+ T cells in alopecia areata. Study observations and caveats: Greater clonality was observed in lesional scalp samples, especially alopecia totalis/universalis, versus normal scalp. Patients shared TCRs less clearly than mice did, possibly for HLA-related reasons.

CDR1 and CDR2 (germline): MDHEN, SYDVKM. This CDR3 is 13 amino acids long. The V and J ends lost 2 bases and 1 base respectively, with 6 bases between them. As part of sample collection, lesional scalp punch biopsies and peripheral blood were taken from alopecia areata patients. Points on this clone: Its antigen is unidentified.

Following RNA extraction, reverse transcription yielded cDNA that acted as the sequencing template. TCRdb's table, derived via immunoSEQ multiplex PCR, lists solely in-frame clones and lacks some. The sample records approximately 30,000 clones, less than 65% being singletons. V is TRBV28 and J is TRBJ2-7; D call uncertain. The sequenced material came from NKG2D-high CD8+ T cells sorted from blood. The TCR originated in a human donor with alopecia areata. Written as DNA, the CDR3 is TGTGCCAGCAGTTTAGGCAATTCCTACGAGCAGTACTTC. It yields the protein CASSLGNSYEQYF.